Below are 6 T cell receptor beta chains sequenced from a single sample in a study of lymphopenia after photon versus proton radiotherapy. Clones were sequenced by immunoSEQ multiplex PCR, and TCRdb holds only the in-frame ones, with some missing. The profile shows some 20,000 clones, more than 85% of them singletons. The material sequenced was peripheral blood, taken from a patient treated with proton-based radiotherapy. These TCRs come from a man older than 75 with esophageal cancer.

The chain couples TRBV4-3 to TRBJ2-1; TRBD2 matches at 7 bases. J lost 8 bases, V lost 4 bases, and 11 bases had no gene match. Germline V gene sequence: CDR1 LGHNA, CDR2 YSLEER. The CDR3 has 15 amino acids. The CDR3 spells CASSLTGLPLDEQFF. CDR3 in DNA: TGCGCCAGCAGCCTTACGGGACTACCTTTAGATGAGCAGTTCTTC.

About this clone: The junction does not match germline at one end; this may be a read error. This chain links TRBV11-2 with TRBJ1-2; no clear D gene. The CDR3 is 12 residues long. Germline V gene lookup returns CDR1 SGHAT and CDR2 FQNNGV. CDR3 amino acids: CASSFSAEHSNF. The CDR3, as DNA: TGTGCCAGCAGCTTCAGCGCTGAACACTCGAACTTC.

This chain connects TRBV7-2 to TRBJ1-1, with D unresolved. This CDR3 has 13 amino acids. Trimming took 1 base from V and 1 from J, leaving 4 bases between them. Germline assignment: CDR1 SGHTA and CDR2 FQGNSA. In DNA, the CDR3 is TGTGCCAGCAGCTTAGGGAGGAACACTGAAGCTTTCTTT. As protein: CASSLGRNTEAFF.

The chain uses TRBV7-2 and TRBJ2-1, with D maybe TRBD2 (7 bases). V lost 5 bases to trimming and J lost 3 bases, with 17 bases between them. The CDR3 totals 16 residues. The germline V gene has CDR1 SGHTA and CDR2 FQGNSA. Here the CDR3 DNA reads TGTGCCAGCAGCCGCCGGGGGGTACAGGGCTACAATGAGCAGTTCTTC. As protein: CASSRRGVQGYNEQFF.

This chain joins TRBV4-1 and TRBJ1-4, with 9 positions matching TRBD1. J gave up 6 bases and V 5 bases, and 4 bases lay outside the gene matches. The CDR3 runs 14 residues. Germline loops: CDR1 MGHRA, CDR2 YSYEKL. DNA for the CDR3: TGCGCCAGCAGCGTGTGGGACAGGGATGAAAAACTGTTTTTT. This gives the protein CASSVWDRDEKLFF.

The chain couples TRBV30 to TRBJ1-2, with no clear D. Trimming shortened V by 7 bases and J by 0 bases, and 18 bases separated the two germline ends. Germline V lookup: CDR1 GTSNPN, CDR2 SVGIG (reference sequence). CDR3 length equals 15 residues. CDR3: CAFNRPGRANYGYTF. CDR3 in DNA: TGTGCCTTCAACCGTCCTGGACGGGCTAACTATGGCTACACCTTC.